This entry concerns a single T cell receptor (beta chain). Antigen: not known. Libraries of TCR beta came from iRepertoire HTBI primers plus Arm-PCR of CDR3 regions. A single record per CDR3 protein comes from TCRdb applying MiXCR to the multiplex PCR reads. Among 250,000 to 300,000 distinct CDR3 sequences listed, 20% to 25% were seen once. Indicated time point: persistent/refractory GD, antithyroid drugs over 5 years with positive TRAb. The authors made the TCR library using RNA they extracted from PBMCs. The patients were drawn from one endocrinology department in Xi'an, China. The authors drew about 9 milliliters of peripheral blood into EDTA tubes. The sample belongs to a study of regulatory T cells in long-lasting Graves disease. General observations from the study: There was favoring of TRBV28, TRBJ1-2 and TRBJ2-5 in persistent disease.

This CDR3 has 16 residues. J lost 7 bases, V lost 5 bases, and 8 bases had no gene match. Germline CDR1 is SGHTA and CDR2 is FQGNSA. This chain connects TRBV7-2 to TRBJ2-2, with 12 nucleotides matching TRBD2. This clonotype was obtained from a female donor with Graves disease. The sequencing used peripheral blood mononuclear cells (PBMCs), collected when the disease was refractory, from a patient treated with antithyroid drugs. The DNA of the CDR3 is TGTGCCAGCAGCCTTGGGGCTAGCGGGAGGGGCGGGGAGCTGTTTTTT. Amino acids: CASSLGASGRGGELFF. Together with reference TRBV7-2 and TRBJ2-2, the CDR3 gives the full variable domain: GAGVSQSPSNKVTEKGKDVELRCDPISGHTALYWYRQSLGQGLEFLIYFQGNSAPDKSGLPSDRFSAERTGGSVSTLTIQRTQQEDSAVYLCASSLGASGRGGELFFGEGSRLTVL.